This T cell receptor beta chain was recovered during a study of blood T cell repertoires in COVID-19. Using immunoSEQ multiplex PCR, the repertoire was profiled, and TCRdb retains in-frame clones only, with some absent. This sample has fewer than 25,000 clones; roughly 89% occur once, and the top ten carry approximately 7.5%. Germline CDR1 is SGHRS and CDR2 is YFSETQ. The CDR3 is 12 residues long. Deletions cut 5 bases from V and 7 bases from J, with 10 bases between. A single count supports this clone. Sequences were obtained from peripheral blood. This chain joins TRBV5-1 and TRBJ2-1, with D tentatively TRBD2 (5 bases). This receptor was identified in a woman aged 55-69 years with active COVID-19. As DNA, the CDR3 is TGCGCCAGCAGAATTAGCGAAAATGAGCAGTTCTTC. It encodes CASRISENEQFF.